A single sample is the source of the 13 T cell receptor beta chains below, sequenced in a study of long-term antiretroviral therapy in people with HIV. The assay used was immunoSEQ (version v3.0), run at survey level. Method: immunoSEQ multiplex PCR; TCRdb's copy keeps in-frame clones and lacks some. The data contain almost 20,000 clones, about 80% of them singletons. The sample here was unsorted PBMCs, taken 0.2 years after starting antiretroviral therapy. These receptors were collected from a woman aged 40 to 50 with HIV.

This chain connects TRBV7-9 to TRBJ2-2, with TRBD2 identical over 8 bases. The germline CDR1 and CDR2 sequences are SEHNR and FQNEAQ (reference sequence). The CDR3 loop spans 14 amino acids. With 7 bases clipped from V and 3 bases from J, the junction kept 4 bases outside the gene matches. CDR3 nucleotides: TGTGCCAGCAAGGCGGGGGGATACACCGGGGAGCTGTTTTTT. Its protein product is CASKAGGYTGELFF.

This chain connects TRBV2 to TRBJ1-1; D unresolved. The length of the CDR3 is 12 residues. Trimming cost V 5 bases and J 4 bases, with 8 bases left between them. In germline, CDR1 is SNHLY, CDR2 FYNNEI. Here the CDR3 DNA reads TGTGCCAGCAGTAGTTGGGCCACTGAAGCTTTCTTT. This sequence encodes CASSSWATEAFF.

V usage is TRBV30 and J usage is TRBJ2-7, with 11 bases fitting TRBD1. With 1 base clipped from V and 4 bases from J, the junction kept 3 bases outside the gene matches. The CDR3 is made up of 14 amino acids. CDR1 GTSNPN and CDR2 SVGIG come from the germline V gene (reference sequence). For the CDR3, the DNA is TGTGCCTGGAGTGGTTGGGACAGGGGGTACGAGCAGTACTTC. Translated: CAWSGWDRGYEQYF.

This chain joins TRBV7-9 and TRBJ2-2; D is unclear. The V and J ends lost 5 bases and 2 bases respectively, with 12 bases between them. Germline V gene data show CDR1 as SEHNR and CDR2 as FQNEAQ (reference sequence). The CDR3 consists of 15 residues. Written as DNA, the CDR3 is TGTGCCAGCAGCAACGGCGGTACCAACACCGGGGAGCTGTTTTTT. It is translated as CASSNGGTNTGELFF.

The V call is TRBV5-8, the J call TRBJ2-7, with TRBD2 as a possible D gene (6 bases). With 6 bases removed from V and 4 bases from J, the gap between germline ends came to 17 bases. There are 14 residues in the CDR3. Per the germline V gene, CDR1 is SGHTS and CDR2 is YDEGEE. This chain's CDR3 is CASTSLAPSYEQYF. The CDR3 DNA reads as TGTGCCAGCACCTCACTAGCACCCAGTTACGAGCAGTACTTC.

The V and J genes are TRBV10-3 and TRBJ2-7; 10 positions agree with TRBD2. CDR1 is ENHRY and CDR2 is SYGVKD in the germline V gene. V shed 10 bases, J shed 4 bases, and the junction held 13 bases outside the gene matches. The CDR3 covers 15 residues. The CDR3 spells CASGPEREGLYEQYF. The DNA for the CDR3 is TGTGCCAGCGGCCCCGAGCGGGAGGGCCTTTACGAGCAGTACTTC.

The chain links TRBV10-3 to TRBJ2-7; 7 nucleotides align to TRBD2. The CDR3 runs 15 residues. The germline CDR1 and CDR2 sequences are ENHRY and SYGVKD. V trimming: 3 bases; J trimming: 2 bases; junction bases outside the gene matches: 7. The CDR3 protein is CAISDSSGNAYEQYF. The DNA of the CDR3 is TGTGCCATCAGTGATTCTAGCGGAAATGCCTACGAGCAGTACTTC.

CDR3 coding DNA: TGTGCCAGCAGCCCGCACGACAGCTGGCGCGAGCAGTACTTC. This gives the protein CASSPHDSWREQYF. The V and J genes are TRBV5-5 and TRBJ2-7; perhaps TRBD1 as D (5 bases). Trimming left V 4 bases short and J 6 bases short, with 17 bases between. The CDR3 covers 14 residues. The V gene's germline CDR1 is SGHKS and CDR2 YYEKEE (reference sequence).

This chain connects TRBV7-9 to TRBJ2-7, with D possibly being TRBD2 (5 bases). V gave up 5 bases and J gave up 0 bases, with 8 bases separating them. The CDR3 runs 13 residues. Per germline, CDR1 SEHNR and CDR2 FQNEAQ (reference sequence). CDR3 protein: CASSRLSSYEQYF. The CDR3 DNA follows: TGTGCCAGCAGCCGACTAAGCTCCTACGAGCAGTACTTC.

This chain joins TRBV27 and TRBJ2-7; 8 bases match TRBD2. CDR1 is MNHEY, CDR2 SMNVEV, per germline (reference sequence). Trimming at V came to 6 bases and at J to 0 bases, leaving 7 bases not matched to a gene. There are 15 residues in the CDR3. CDR3 DNA sequence: TGTGCCAGCAGCCCCCAGCGGGAGACCTCCTACGAGCAGTACTTC. The encoded protein is CASSPQRETSYEQYF.

This clone was recorded only once. The chain joins TRBV11-3 to TRBJ2-7, with D possibly TRBD1 on 6 matching bases. This CDR3 region has 18 residues. Per the germline V gene, CDR1 is SGHNT and CDR2 is YENEEA. The V end lost 1 base, the J end lost 2 bases, and 21 bases lay between the germline ends. The CDR3 region is CASSLVRAQGSSPYEQYF. DNA of the CDR3: TGTGCCAGCAGCTTAGTGAGGGCACAGGGATCCAGTCCCTACGAGCAGTACTTC.

The chain carries TRBV7-2 and TRBJ2-7; D might be TRBD2 (7 bases). Per the germline V gene, CDR1 is SGHTA and CDR2 is FQGNSA. The CDR3 is 15 amino acids. V lost 1 base and J 4 bases, leaving 14 bases between the germline ends. In DNA, the CDR3 is TGTGCCAGCAGCTTAGGAGGGGGGGAATATTACGAGCAGTACTTC. This sequence encodes CASSLGGGEYYEQYF.

The chain couples TRBV14 to TRBJ2-5, with TRBD2 identical over 8 bases. V was clipped by 0 bases and J by 7 bases; unmatched bases: 4. This CDR3 has 14 residues. The germline CDR1 and CDR2 sequences are SGHDN and FVKESK. CDR3 sequence: CASSQDWSGGTQYF. Here the CDR3 DNA reads TGTGCCAGCAGCCAAGATTGGAGCGGGGGGACCCAGTACTTC.